Reported below is one T cell receptor (beta chain). Time point reported: newly diagnosed GD, antithyroid drugs for less than 3 months. Isolated PBMC RNA provided the starting material for the TCR library. The sample originates from a study of regulatory T cells in long-lasting Graves disease. Combining iRepertoire HTBI primers with Arm-PCR of CDR3 regions, the authors built TCR beta libraries. MiXCR, applied by TCRdb to the multiplex PCR reads, yields one record per CDR3 protein. Here the sample spans a few hundred thousand distinct CDR3 sequences, 14% being singletons. This CDR3 is 15 amino acids long. Germline lookup yields CDR1 SGHRS and CDR2 YFSETQ. Trimming shortened V by 7 bases and J by 0 bases, and 14 bases separated the two germline ends. This sample also belongs to another study, concerning T cells in Graves' hyperthyroidism and ophthalmopathy.

This TCR was sampled from a woman aged 45-65 years with Graves disease. This chain joins TRBV5-1 and TRBJ1-3; no clear D gene. This material consisted of peripheral blood mononuclear cells (PBMCs), taken at new diagnosis, from a patient treated with antithyroid drugs. The CDR3 bases are TGCGCCAGCGCCTCAGACGGGGACTCTGGAAACACCATATATTTT. Translation: CASASDGDSGNTIYF.